Given below is one TCR beta chain in context. Its cognate antigen is unknown. The entry originates in a study of identical twins. Template switching created a universal primer site, and the cDNA included unique molecular identifiers. TCRdb re-derived calls from the 5' RACE reads in MiXCR, one entry per CDR3 protein. This sample yields about 220,000 distinct CDR3 sequences, of which less than 10% are seen a single time; about 5.5% belongs to the top ten. Germline V gives CDR1 SEHNR, CDR2 FQNEAQ (reference sequence). This CDR3 contains 14 residues. V gave up 2 bases and J gave up 5 bases, with 7 bases separating them. Study-wide results and caveats: While abundant cord blood beta clonotypes carried fewer insertions, memory repertoires showed no such pattern. Weaker excess twin sharing was observed in beta out-of-frame sequences.

Sequencing was carried out using memory (CD45RO+) T cells sorted from blood. The chain uses TRBV7-9 and TRBJ1-6; D is undetermined. The receptor was derived from a woman aged 18-29 years in good health. This CDR3 is CASSLLQNNSPLHF. As DNA, the CDR3 is TGTGCCAGCAGCTTACTACAGAATAATTCACCCCTCCACTTT. The full variable domain, its missing parts supplied by reference TRBV7-9 and TRBJ1-6, is DTGVSQNPRHKITKRGQNVTFRCDPISEHNRLYWYRQTLGQGPEFLTYFQNEAQLEKSRLLSDRFSAERPKGSFSTLEIQRTEQGDSAMYLCASSLLQNNSPLHFGNGTRLTVT.